The rows below give T cell receptor beta chains drawn from one sample of a study of radiotherapy plus CTLA-4 blockade in lung cancer. TCRdb's copy holds only in-frame clones and misses some; the assay was immunoSEQ multiplex PCR. The sample consists of 50,000 to 75,000 clones, about 72% of them appearing once. Here the sequenced sample was peripheral blood, taken from a patient treated with radiotherapy plus ipilimumab. These TCRs come from a human donor with non-small cell lung cancer who had a complete response to radiotherapy plus ipilimumab. Both conserved end residues are part of each CDR3. D genes are given only for firm matches. A clone size is listed for some rows: how often the clone was seen (once, few, many), or a class if it is expanded.

V gene: TRBV7-8; J gene: TRBJ2-3; D gene: TRBD2; clone size: .; CDR3 DNA: TGTGCCAGCAGCCGTTCGACGGGGGGGCTTGATACGCAGTATTTT; CDR3 protein: CASSRSTGGLDTQYF
V gene: TRBV13; J gene: TRBJ2-3; D gene: TRBD2; clone size: .; CDR3 DNA: TGTGCCAGCAGCCCGGGACTAGCGAGTAGCACAGATACGCAGTATTTT; CDR3 protein: CASSPGLASSTDTQYF
V gene: TRBV7-2; J gene: TRBJ2-5; D gene: TRBD1; clone size: .; CDR3 DNA: TGTGCCAGCAGCTTAGCGCCCCCCGGGACAGGGGAGACCCAGTACTTC; CDR3 protein: CASSLAPPGTGETQYF
V gene: TRBV10-1; J gene: TRBJ2-2; D gene: TRBD1; clone size: .; CDR3 DNA: TGCGCCAGCAGTGGACAGGGGGATAACACCGGGGAGCTGTTTTTT; CDR3 protein: CASSGQGDNTGELFF
V gene: TRBV11-3; J gene: TRBJ1-1; D gene: .; clone size: .; CDR3 DNA: TGTGCCAGCAGCTTAGATTTTAACACTGAAGCTTTCTTT; CDR3 protein: CASSLDFNTEAFF
V gene: TRBV11-3; J gene: TRBJ1-5; D gene: TRBD1; clone size: .; CDR3 DNA: TGTGCCAGCAGCTTAATCCGACAGGGGGATAGCAATCAGCCCCAGCATTTT; CDR3 protein: CASSLIRQGDSNQPQHF
V gene: TRBV11-3; J gene: TRBJ2-5; D gene: TRBD2; clone size: .; CDR3 DNA: TGTGCCAGCAGCCCACGGACTAGCGGGAGGGCCCAAGAGACCCAGTACTTC; CDR3 protein: CASSPRTSGRAQETQYF
V gene: TRBV14; J gene: TRBJ1-1; D gene: .; clone size: .; CDR3 DNA: TGTGCCAGCAGCCAAGTTCGGGCCACTGAAGCTTTCTTT; CDR3 protein: CASSQVRATEAFF
V gene: TRBV20-1; J gene: TRBJ1-3; D gene: .; clone size: .; CDR3 DNA: TGCAGTGCTAGGGCTGGAAACACCATATATTTT; CDR3 protein: CSARAGNTIYF
V gene: TRBV19; J gene: TRBJ1-2; D gene: .; clone size: few; CDR3 DNA: TGTGCCAGTAGTACTGTGGGCAGGTCCAACTATGGCTACACCTTC; CDR3 protein: CASSTVGRSNYGYTF
V gene: TRBV21-1; J gene: TRBJ2-3; D gene: .; clone size: .; CDR3 DNA: TGTGCCAGCACCATACAGGGGTTGAGGACAGATACGCAGTATTTT; CDR3 protein: CASTIQGLRTDTQYF
V gene: TRBV6-6; J gene: TRBJ1-1; D gene: .; clone size: many; CDR3 DNA: TGTGCCAGCATCTATGTGGGACGAGCTTTCTTT; CDR3 protein: CASIYVGRAFF
V gene: TRBV5-1; J gene: TRBJ2-5; D gene: TRBD2; clone size: .; CDR3 DNA: TGCGCCAGCAGCACTAGCGGGGACGTCGAGACCCAGTACTTC; CDR3 protein: CASSTSGDVETQYF
V gene: TRBV7-9; J gene: TRBJ1-1; D gene: .; clone size: .; CDR3 DNA: TGTGCCAGCAGCCCAGCAACTAACACTGAAGCTTTCTTT; CDR3 protein: CASSPATNTEAFF
V gene: TRBV29-1; J gene: TRBJ2-2; D gene: .; clone size: .; CDR3 DNA: TGCAGCGTTGAGTTTGACTTACCCACCGGGGAGCTGTTTTTT; CDR3 protein: CSVEFDLPTGELFF
V gene: TRBV7-9; J gene: TRBJ1-1; D gene: .; clone size: .; CDR3 DNA: TGTGCCAGCAGCTTGGTTTCTAATGAAGCTTTCTTT; CDR3 protein: CASSLVSNEAFF